The 9 T cell receptor beta chains below were found in one sample sequenced in a study of shared T cell receptors in the human thymus. Here immunoSEQ multiplex PCR was the method, and the copy in TCRdb shows in-frame clones only, minus some. The sample yields some 700,000 clones, approximately 87% seen once. The same data also went into a second study, on human thymus T cells.

Sequenced sample: thymocytes. Receptors were obtained from a boy younger than two with a congenital heart defect.

This rearrangement joins TRBV18 to TRBJ2-3, with 8 bases aligning to TRBD2. From germline, CDR1 is KGHSH and CDR2 LQKENI. There are 17 residues in the CDR3. With 0 bases clipped from V and 4 bases from J, the junction kept 9 bases outside the gene matches. Here the CDR3 DNA reads TGTGCCAGCTCACCACCGGCGGGACTAGGGGTAGCAGATACGCAGTATTTT. It translates to CASSPPAGLGVADTQYF.

The chain recombines TRBV14 with TRBJ2-7; no definite D call. In germline, CDR1 is SGHDN, CDR2 FVKESK. The CDR3 runs to 13 residues. The V end was cut by 0 bases, the J end by 1 base, with 4 bases between. The CDR3 sequence is CASSQEASYEQYF. The CDR3 DNA is TGTGCCAGCAGCCAAGAAGCGTCCTACGAGCAGTACTTC.

This clone was seen once. J is TRBJ2-3 and V is TRBV7-2; D remains ambiguous. With 0 bases removed from V and 7 bases from J, the gap between germline ends came to 8 bases. From germline, CDR1 is SGHTA and CDR2 FQGNSA. CDR3 length equals 13 residues. The CDR3 here is CASSLAPLHTQYF. The CDR3 DNA follows: TGTGCCAGCAGCTTAGCGCCCCTACATACGCAGTATTTT.

The V and J genes are TRBV19 and TRBJ1-3, with TRBD1 matching over 9 bases. Trimming removed 4 bases from V and 0 bases from J; junction bases left unmatched: 4. Germline V gene data show CDR1 as LNHDA and CDR2 as SQIVND (reference sequence). This CDR3 region has 16 residues. CDR3 in DNA: TGTGCCAGTAGTACGGGGACAGGGAACTCTGGAAACACCATATATTTT. Translation gives CASSTGTGNSGNTIYF.

The CDR3 loop reads CASSLDRGVYEQYF. The DNA for the CDR3 is TGTGCCAGCAGCTTGGACAGGGGGGTGTACGAGCAGTACTTC. This sequence joins TRBV7-2 and TRBJ2-7; TRBD1 matches 10 bases. Trimming at V came to 3 bases and at J to 4 bases, leaving 3 bases not matched to a gene. CDR3 length: 14 residues. Germline CDR1 reads SGHTA; CDR2 reads FQGNSA.

The V call is TRBV28, the J call TRBJ2-1, with TRBD2 matching over 13 bases. J was trimmed by 4 bases and V by 1 base; bases with no gene match: 13. This CDR3 comprises 20 residues. Germline V CDR1 and CDR2: MDHEN, SYDVKM. CDR3 loop: CASSLSRTSGSSQRYNEQFF. For the CDR3, the DNA is TGTGCCAGCAGTTTATCCCGGACTAGCGGGAGCTCCCAAAGGTACAATGAGCAGTTCTTC.

The V gene is TRBV5-5, the J gene TRBJ1-2, with D possibly matching TRBD1 (6 bases). V was clipped by 4 bases and J by 4 bases, with 17 bases between them. Germline CDR1 and CDR2: SGHKS and YYEKEE (reference sequence). This CDR3 is built from 15 residues. CDR3 in DNA: TGTGCCAGCAGCCCCCGGAGACAGGCTATCTATGGCTACACCTTC. This gives the protein CASSPRRQAIYGYTF.

The chain is built from TRBV18 and TRBJ2-7, with a possible D match to TRBD2 (6 bases). This CDR3 region has 15 residues. CDR1 and CDR2 (germline): KGHSH, LQKENI. V was cut by 6 bases and J by 3 bases, with 18 bases left in between. The CDR3 coding sequence is TGTGCCAGCTCCCCGACTAGGCAGGGAGACTACGAGCAGTACTTC. It specifies CASSPTRQGDYEQYF.

The chain uses TRBV14 and TRBJ1-1; TRBD1 matches 8 bases. CDR3 size: 16 residues. Germline V gene data show CDR1 as SGHDN and CDR2 as FVKESK. V lost 0 bases, J lost 5 bases, and 8 bases stayed unmatched. The CDR3: CASSQDTDREGTEAFF. For the CDR3, the DNA is TGTGCCAGCAGCCAAGATACGGACAGGGAAGGTACTGAAGCTTTCTTT.